This entry is about one TCR beta chain. This specimen comes from a study of response to subunit inactivated influenza vaccine. MiXCR, applied by TCRdb to the RT-PCR reads, yields one record per CDR3 protein. The top ten hold 11% of the sample, which has approximately 500,000 distinct CDR3 sequences, about 15% seen once. This CDR3 has 11 residues. The V end lost 6 bases, the J end lost 7 bases, and 10 bases lay between the germline ends. The germline gives CDR1 KGHSH, CDR2 LQKENI. This sequence originates from a man in his fifties who received an inactivated influenza vaccine. This chain joins TRBV18 and TRBJ2-7; D ambiguous. Sequencing was performed on PBMCs from blood, taken roughly 13 days after vaccination. CDR3 amino acids: CASSPDWEQYF. Here the CDR3 DNA reads TGTGCCAGCTCCCCGGATTGGGAGCAGTACTTC. Full variable domain (outside the CDR3, taken from reference TRBV18 and TRBJ2-7): NAGVMQNPRHLVRRRGQEARLRCSPMKGHSHVYWYRQLPEEGLKFMVYLQKENIIDESGMPKERFSAEFPKEGPSILRIQQVVRGDSAAYFCASSPDWEQYFGPGTRLTVT.